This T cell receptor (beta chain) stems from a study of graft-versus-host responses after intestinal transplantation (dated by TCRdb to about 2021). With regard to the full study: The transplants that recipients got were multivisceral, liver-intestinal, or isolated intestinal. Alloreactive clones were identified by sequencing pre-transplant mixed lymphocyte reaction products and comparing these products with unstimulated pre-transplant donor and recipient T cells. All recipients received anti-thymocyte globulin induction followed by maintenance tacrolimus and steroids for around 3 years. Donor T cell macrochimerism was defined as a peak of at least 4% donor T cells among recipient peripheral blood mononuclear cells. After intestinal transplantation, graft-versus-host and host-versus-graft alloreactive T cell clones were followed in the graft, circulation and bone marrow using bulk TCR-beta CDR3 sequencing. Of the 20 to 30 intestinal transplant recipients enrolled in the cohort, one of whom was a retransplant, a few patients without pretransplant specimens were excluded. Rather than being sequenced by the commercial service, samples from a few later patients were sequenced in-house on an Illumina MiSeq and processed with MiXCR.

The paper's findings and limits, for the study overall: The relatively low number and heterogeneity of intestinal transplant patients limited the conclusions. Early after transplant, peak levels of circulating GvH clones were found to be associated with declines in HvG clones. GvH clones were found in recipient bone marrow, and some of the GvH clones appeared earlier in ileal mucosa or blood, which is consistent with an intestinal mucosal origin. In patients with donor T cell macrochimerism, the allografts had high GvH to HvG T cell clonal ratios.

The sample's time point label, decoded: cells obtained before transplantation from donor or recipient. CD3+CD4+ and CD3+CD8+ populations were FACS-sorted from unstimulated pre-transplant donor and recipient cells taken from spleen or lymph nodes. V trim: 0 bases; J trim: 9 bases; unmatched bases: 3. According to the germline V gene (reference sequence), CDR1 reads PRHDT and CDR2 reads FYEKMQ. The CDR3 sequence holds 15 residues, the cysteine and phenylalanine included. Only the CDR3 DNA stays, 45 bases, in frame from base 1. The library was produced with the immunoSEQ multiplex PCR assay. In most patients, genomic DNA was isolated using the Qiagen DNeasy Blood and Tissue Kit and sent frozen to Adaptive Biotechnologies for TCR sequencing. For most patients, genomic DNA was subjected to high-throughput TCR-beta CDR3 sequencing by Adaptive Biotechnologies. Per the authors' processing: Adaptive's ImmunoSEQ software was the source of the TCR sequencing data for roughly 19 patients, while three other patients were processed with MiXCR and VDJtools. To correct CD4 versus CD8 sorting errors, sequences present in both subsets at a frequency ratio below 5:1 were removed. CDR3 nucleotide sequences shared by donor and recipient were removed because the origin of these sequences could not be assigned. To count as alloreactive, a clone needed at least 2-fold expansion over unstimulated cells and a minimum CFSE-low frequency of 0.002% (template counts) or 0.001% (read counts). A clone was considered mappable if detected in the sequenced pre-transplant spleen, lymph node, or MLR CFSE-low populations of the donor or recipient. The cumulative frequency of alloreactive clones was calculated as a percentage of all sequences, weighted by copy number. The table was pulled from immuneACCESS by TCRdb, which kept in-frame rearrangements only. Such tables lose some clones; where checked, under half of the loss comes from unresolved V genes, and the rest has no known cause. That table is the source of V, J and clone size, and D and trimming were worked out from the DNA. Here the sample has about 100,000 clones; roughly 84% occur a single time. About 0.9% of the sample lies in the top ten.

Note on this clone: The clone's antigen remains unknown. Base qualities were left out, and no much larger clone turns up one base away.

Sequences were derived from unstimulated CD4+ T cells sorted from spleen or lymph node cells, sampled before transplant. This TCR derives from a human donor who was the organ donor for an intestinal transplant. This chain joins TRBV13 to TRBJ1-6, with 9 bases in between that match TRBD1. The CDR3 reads CASSLGDRGGSPLHF. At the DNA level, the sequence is TGTGCCAGCAGCTTAGGGGACAGGGGTGGTTCACCCCTCCACTTT.